The clone carrying this T cell receptor beta chain came up many times. Its specificity is not known. Amplification targeted TCR beta CDR3 regions from RNA transcripts. RT-PCR in the first round (using the HTBI primer set) targeted the TCR CDR3. One entry per CDR3 protein results from TCRdb running MiXCR on the multiplex PCR reads. The sample lists over 350,000 distinct CDR3 sequences; about 14% were seen once. The data derive from a study of T cells in Graves' hyperthyroidism and ophthalmopathy. Whole-study context: Peripheral blood samples were taken at initial diagnosis, prior to any treatment.

Regarding the study as a whole: Most clonotypes expanded in thyroid above 0.001 were likewise present in blood.

There are 13 residues in the CDR3. V lost 8 bases to trimming and J lost 6 bases; unmatched junction nucleotides: 4. The germline V gene has CDR1 SGHAT and CDR2 FQNNGV. The chain is built from TRBV11-2 and TRBJ2-1; TRBD2 matches 10 bases. Sequenced sample: blood. The clonotype comes from a man between 18 and 35 years old with Graves' ophthalmopathy. The CDR3 DNA reads as TGTGCCAGCTTAGCGGGAGGAGTCAATGAGCAGTTCTTC. Translating it yields CASLAGGVNEQFF.